A selection of T cell receptor beta chains follows, all from one sample in a study of blood T cell repertoires in COVID-19. Only in-frame clones appear in the TCRdb table, and some are missing; sequencing was by immunoSEQ multiplex PCR. The data contain 210,000 or so clones, roughly 78% of them singletons. The sequenced sample was peripheral blood. The receptors were gathered from a woman older than 75 with active or convalescent COVID-19. CDR3s include the opening cysteine and the closing phenylalanine or tryptophan. The D gene is left open where the match is weak. The listing skips clone size in some rows; elsewhere it reads once, few, many or a size class.

clone size | D gene | J gene | V gene | CDR3 DNA | CDR3 protein
. | . | TRBJ1-3 | TRBV2 | TGTGCCAGCAGTCTGGCAGTCTCTGGAAACACCATATATTTT | CASSLAVSGNTIYF
. | TRBD1 | TRBJ1-3 | TRBV20-1 | TGCAGTGCTAGTCCGGACAGGGCAAGAGGAAACACCATATATTTT | CSASPDRARGNTIYF
. | TRBD2 | TRBJ2-3 | TRBV2 | TGTGCCTGCAGGACTAGCGGCACAGATACGCAGTATTTT | CACRTSGTDTQYF
. | TRBD2 | TRBJ2-3 | TRBV3-1/TRBV3-2 | TGTGCCAGCAGCCCCGGGGGGGTACTGGGTGATACGCAGTATTTT | CASSPGGVLGDTQYF
. | . | TRBJ1-2 | TRBV6-5 | TGTGCCAGCAGTTACACCCGGACAGTCGCTAACTATGGCTACACCTTC | CASSYTRTVANYGYTF
. | TRBD1 | TRBJ1-2 | TRBV19 | TGTGCCAGTGGGGACAGGGGGCCCTATGGCTACACCTTC | CASGDRGPYGYTF
once | TRBD1 | TRBJ1-2 | TRBV7-2 | TGTGCCAGCAGCTTAGGAACAGGGGGGGAGGGCTACACCTTC | CASSLGTGGEGYTF
once | . | TRBJ1-2 | TRBV6-5 | TGTGCCAGCAGCCTTTCCAGGGGCGGTTCCGGCTACACCTTC | CASSLSRGGSGYTF
. | . | TRBJ2-7 | TRBV12-3/TRBV12-4 | TGTGCCAGCACCCGCTCCTACGAGCAGTACTTC | CASTRSYEQYF
. | . | TRBJ1-5 | TRBV28 | TGTGCCAGTTCCTCTAGTACAGGGCTCAATCAGCCCCAGCATTTT | CASSSSTGLNQPQHF
. | TRBD1 | TRBJ1-2 | TRBV6-6 | TGTGCCAGCAGTTGGGACAGGGCCTCATATGGCTACACCTTC | CASSWDRASYGYTF
once | TRBD1 | TRBJ1-4 | TRBV27 | TGTGCCAGCAGTACGGGACAGAATAATGAAAAACTGTTTTTT | CASSTGQNNEKLFF
. | . | TRBJ1-1 | TRBV10-1 | TGCGCCAGCAGTGAGGGACTGACGGGCACTGAAGCTTTCTTT | CASSEGLTGTEAFF
. | TRBD1 | TRBJ2-7 | TRBV28 | TGTGCCAGCAGAGCCGGGACAGGGGTCCACGAGCAGTACTTC | CASRAGTGVHEQYF
. | . | TRBJ2-5 | TRBV19 | TGTGCCAGTAGAAAAGGAGGGGTTCTCGAGACCCAGTACTTC | CASRKGGVLETQYF
. | . | TRBJ1-5 | TRBV29-1 | TGCAGCGTAGGGGAAAATAGCAATCAGCCCCAGCATTTT | CSVGENSNQPQHF
. | . | TRBJ2-3 | TRBV14 | TGTGCCAGCAGCCAAACCCCGGGACAACCCCCCTCGGGGACGCAGTATTTT | CASSQTPGQPPSGTQYF
. | TRBD2 | TRBJ2-5 | TRBV6-2/TRBV6-3 | TGTGCCAGCAGCCGGTGGACTAGCGAGGAGACCCAGTACTTC | CASSRWTSEETQYF
. | TRBD1 | TRBJ2-7 | TRBV9 | TGTGCCAGCAGCGCAAGCCCGGGACAGGGGGCTGGGGAGCAGTACTTC | CASSASPGQGAGEQYF
. | TRBD1 | TRBJ2-2 | TRBV6-6 | TGTGCCAGCAGGGGGGACAGGGTCGGTCCCGGGGAGCTGTTTTTT | CASRGDRVGPGELFF
. | . | TRBJ2-2 | TRBV7-8 | TGTGCCAGCAGCTTCCACAGGGAAAGGGGCACCGGGGAGCTGTTTTTT | CASSFHRERGTGELFF
few | . | TRBJ2-2 | TRBV5-1 | TGCGCCAGCAGCCTGGGGACTGGCACCGGGGAGCTGTTTTTT | CASSLGTGTGELFF
. | . | TRBJ2-1 | TRBV2 | TGTGCCAGCAACGGTGAGCAGTTCTTC | CASNGEQFF
. | . | TRBJ2-7 | TRBV11-2 | TGTGCCAGCAGCTTACAAGCACTCGCCGAGCAGTACTTC | CASSLQALAEQYF
. | . | TRBJ1-1 | TRBV4-2 | TGTGCCAGCAGCCAAGATGGGCACACTGAAGCTTTCTTT | CASSQDGHTEAFF
. | TRBD1 | TRBJ1-4 | TRBV9 | TGTGCCAGCAGCGTAGGGACAGGGTGGGATGAAAAACTGTTTTTT | CASSVGTGWDEKLFF
once | TRBD1 | TRBJ2-3 | TRBV9 | TGTGCCAGCAGCGTCTGGACAGGGTTGACAGATACGCAGTATTTT | CASSVWTGLTDTQYF
. | TRBD1 | TRBJ2-5 | TRBV7-9 | TGTGCCAGCAGCGTAAACCTTGGGGCAGGGGGCGTTGAGACCCAGTACTTC | CASSVNLGAGGVETQYF
. | . | TRBJ1-2 | TRBV7-2 | TGTGCCAGCAGCTCGGACATCTATGGCTACACCTTC | CASSSDIYGYTF
. | TRBD1 | TRBJ2-2 | TRBV3-1/TRBV3-2 | TGTGCCAGCAAGGACAGGGCCACCGGGGAGCTGTTTTTT | CASKDRATGELFF
. | . | TRBJ1-3 | TRBV30 | TGTGCCTGGACAGTCGCGGGGTTTGGAAACACCATATATTTT | CAWTVAGFGNTIYF
. | TRBD1 | TRBJ2-7 | TRBV6-2/TRBV6-3 | TGTGCCAGCAGTTATCGAGGACAGGGGGCGAATGAGCAGTACTTC | CASSYRGQGANEQYF
. | . | TRBJ1-5 | TRBV19 | TGTGCCAGTAGTATAGGAGGCAGCTTGGCCCAGCCCCAGCATTTT | CASSIGGSLAQPQHF
. | . | TRBJ1-1 | TRBV21-1 | TGTGCCAGCAGGACCGGGACAGGGCTCCTGAACACTGAAGCTTTCTTT | CASRTGTGLLNTEAFF
. | TRBD1 | TRBJ1-6 | TRBV9 | TGTGCCAGCAGCGCGGGGGACAGGTATAATTCACCCCTCCACTTT | CASSAGDRYNSPLHF
. | . | TRBJ1-1 | TRBV13 | TGTGCCAGCAGCTTGGGCGAAGGACAGATTCGGGTCACTGAAGCTTTCTTT | CASSLGEGQIRVTEAFF
. | . | TRBJ1-5 | TRBV6-5 | TGTACGGCGGGGGGTAATCAGCCCCAGCATTTT | CTAGGNQPQHF
few | TRBD1 | TRBJ2-7 | TRBV7-8 | TGTGCCAGCAGCTTAGATCCGGGACAGGGGAACGAGCAGTACTTC | CASSLDPGQGNEQYF
. | TRBD1 | TRBJ1-6 | TRBV18 | TGTGCCAGCTCACCTCGAGCCGGGACAGGTCATTCACCCCTCCACTTT | CASSPRAGTGHSPLHF
. | TRBD1 | TRBJ2-5 | TRBV5-1 | TGCGCCAGCAGATCACAGGGGTCCCAAGAGACCCAGTACTTC | CASRSQGSQETQYF
. | . | TRBJ2-1 | TRBV20-1 | TGCAGTGCCAGTCAGGTCCTAACCTACAATGAGCAGTTCTTC | CSASQVLTYNEQFF
. | . | TRBJ2-3 | TRBV3-1/TRBV3-2 | TGTGCCAGCAGCCAATTGGGCTACACAGATACGCAGTATTTT | CASSQLGYTDTQYF
once | . | TRBJ1-2 | TRBV4-2 | TGTGCCAGCAGCCAAGAGCCGACACGGCAGGGGACTGGCTACACCTTC | CASSQEPTRQGTGYTF
few | . | TRBJ1-3 | TRBV2 | TGTGCCAGCGGGCCCATCCCCGGAAACACCATATATTTT | CASGPIPGNTIYF
. | TRBD1 | TRBJ1-4 | TRBV7-9 | TGTGCCAGCAGCTCCGGGACAGGGGATGAAAAACTGTTTTTT | CASSSGTGDEKLFF
once | TRBD2 | TRBJ2-1 | TRBV28 | TGTGCCAGCAGCGGACTAGCGGTATATGAGCAGTTCTTC | CASSGLAVYEQFF
. | . | TRBJ2-7 | TRBV20-1 | TGCAGTGCTAGTTCGGGGGGCATGTACGAGCAGTACTTC | CSASSGGMYEQYF
. | TRBD1 | TRBJ1-6 | TRBV5-4 | TGTGCCAGCAGCTTGGCGTCCGGGACAGCCCAGGTACCCCTCCACTTT | CASSLASGTAQVPLHF
. | . | TRBJ2-7 | TRBV7-2 | TGTGCCAGCAGCTTAGGGTGGCGCGCGGGGTTTGAGTACGAGCAGTACTTC | CASSLGWRAGFEYEQYF
. | . | TRBJ1-6 | TRBV7-2 | TGTGCCAGCAGCTTAGATTTTGAGGTTTTTACACCCCTCCACTTT | CASSLDFEVFTPLHF
. | . | TRBJ1-6 | TRBV6-2/TRBV6-3 | TGTGCCAGCACCCCGGCGGGGCGGCAATCACCCCTCCACTTT | CASTPAGRQSPLHF
. | . | TRBJ2-1 | TRBV27 | TGTGCCAGCAGTTTAGGGCGGGGCTCCTACAATGAGCAGTTCTTC | CASSLGRGSYNEQFF
. | TRBD2 | TRBJ2-1 | TRBV4-1 | TGCGCCAGCAGCCAGCCCGGGGGGGGGACTAGTCGGGATGAGCAGTTCTTC | CASSQPGGGTSRDEQFF
. | . | TRBJ2-1 | TRBV6-5 | TGTGCCAGCAGTTACCCAGGCTCCTACAATGAGCAGTTCTTC | CASSYPGSYNEQFF
. | . | TRBJ2-7 | TRBV4-2 | TGTGCCAGCAGCCCTAGTGGCTACGAGCAGTACTTC | CASSPSGYEQYF
. | . | TRBJ2-2 | TRBV3-1/TRBV3-2 | TGTGCCAGCAGCCAAGACGCCACGGCCGGGGAGCTGTTTTTT | CASSQDATAGELFF
. | TRBD1 | TRBJ1-4 | TRBV7-6 | TGTGCCAGCAGCCAGATGACAGGGCTTGCTGAAAAACTGTTTTTT | CASSQMTGLAEKLFF
once | . | TRBJ2-3 | TRBV7-9 | TGTGCCAGCAGCCCCAGACCGGGTGGGTCGAGCACAGATACGCAGTATTTT | CASSPRPGGSSTDTQYF
. | . | TRBJ2-6 | TRBV27 | TGTGCCAGCAGTTTAAGCCCTGGGACAACGTACCAGACTGGGGCCAACGTCCTGACTTTC | CASSLSPGTTYQTGANVLTF
. | . | TRBJ2-2 | TRBV2 | TGTGCCAGCAGGTCCAGGGAAGGGGACACCGGGGAGCTGTTTTTT | CASRSREGDTGELFF